Listed here are 29 T cell receptor beta chains from one sample, sequenced in a study of cytomegalovirus exposure and HLA in healthy donors (TCRdb year 2017). The library was generated by the immunoSEQ multiplex PCR assay. A mixture of 60 forward primers for TCR Vbeta segments and 13 reverse primers for TCR Jbeta segments was used in the multiplex PCR. TCRdb mirrors the immuneACCESS table, restricted to in-frame sequences. Some clones are absent from its copies; in checked studies, under half trace to an unresolved V gene, and the reason for the others is unknown. The sample table lists 150,000 to 200,000 clones, around 79% of them with a count of one. The ten largest clonotypes hold 1.5% to 2% of the sample. What was sequenced was PBMCs. These receptors were obtained from a woman aged 45-65 years in good health and CMV-seronegative.

In DNA form, the CDR3 reads TGTGCCAGAAGCCCCGGAGGCCTAACAGGGTGGAACACTGAAGCTTTCTTT. This translates into CARSPGGLTGWNTEAFF. The J gene is TRBJ1-1, the V gene TRBV5-3, with a weak D call TRBD1 (6 bases). TRBV5-3 is noted as an ORF with a role that remains uncertain. The V end lost 4 bases, the J end lost 1 base, and 20 bases lay between the germline ends. CDR3 size: 17 residues.

V gene TRBV5-1 combines with J gene TRBJ2-7; D is possibly TRBD2 (6 bases). Trimming cost V 5 bases and J 0 bases, with 15 bases left between them. CDR1 and CDR2 from the germline V gene are SGHRS and YFSETQ. The CDR3 contains 15 residues. For the CDR3, the DNA is TGCGCCAGCAGACGCGGGAATGGGCGCTCCTACGAGCAGTACTTC. Amino acid sequence: CASRRGNGRSYEQYF.

The J gene is TRBJ2-6, the V gene TRBV5-1; 11 nucleotides match TRBD1. The CDR3 covers 16 residues. Per the germline V gene, CDR1 is SGHRS and CDR2 is YFSETQ. V was clipped by 5 bases and J by 3 bases; unmatched bases: 4. The CDR3 bases are TGCGCCAGCAGAAGGACAGGGGGCATTGGGGCCAACGTCCTGACTTTC. It translates to CASRRTGGIGANVLTF.

This clone has just a few counts. The gene calls are TRBV6-1 and TRBJ1-5; TRBD1 aligns across 10 bases. Trimming cost V 8 bases and J 7 bases; bases outside gene matches: 11. CDR3 length: 15 residues. The germline CDR1 and CDR2 sequences are MNHNS and SASEGT. DNA for the CDR3: TGTGCCAGCCGAGAATCGACAGGGGGCGGGCAGCCCCAGCATTTT. This codes for CASRESTGGGQPQHF.

The chain has TRBV6-1 and TRBJ2-7, with 8 nucleotides matching TRBD1. The junction had 6 bases not matched to a gene; V was cut back by 8 bases and J by 3 bases. The length of the CDR3 is 13 residues. Germline CDR1 reads MNHNS; CDR2 reads SASEGT. The CDR3 sequence is CASCRDRLYEQYF. CDR3 DNA: TGTGCCAGCTGCCGGGACAGGCTCTACGAGCAGTACTTC.

In this sample, this clone turned up a few times. The V call is TRBV4-3, the J call TRBJ1-4; 9 nucleotides align to TRBD1. With 0 bases clipped from V and 4 bases from J, the junction kept 6 bases outside the gene matches. This CDR3 comprises 17 residues. Germline V lookup: CDR1 LGHNA, CDR2 YSLEER. The CDR3 loop reads CASSQEGAGQGNEKLFF. The CDR3 DNA follows: TGCGCCAGCAGCCAAGAAGGGGCGGGACAGGGTAATGAAAAACTGTTTTTT.

The V call is TRBV10-3, the J call TRBJ2-2, with D possibly TRBD1 on 5 matching bases. This CDR3 is 14 amino acids long. Trimming shortened V by 9 bases and J by 3 bases, and 14 bases separated the two germline ends. Germline V gene lookup returns CDR1 ENHRY and CDR2 SYGVKD. CDR3: CAISGRGDTGELFF. The CDR3 nucleotides read TGTGCCATTTCAGGGCGTGGGGACACCGGGGAGCTGTTTTTT.

Of note for this clone: The junction departs from germline at one end; a sequencing error may be responsible. The chain has TRBV7-9 and TRBJ2-1; perhaps TRBD1 as D (6 bases). The CDR3 is 15 amino acids. Germline assignment: CDR1 SEHNR and CDR2 FQNEAQ (reference sequence). CDR3 nucleotides: TGTTCCAGCAGCTTAGGGGGTAGCGAGTACAATGAGCAGTTCTTC. It yields the protein CSSSLGGSEYNEQFF.

This chain links TRBV10-3 with TRBJ2-1; maybe TRBD2 (6 bases). The V end was cut by 4 bases, the J end by 5 bases, with 21 bases between. The V gene's germline CDR1 is ENHRY and CDR2 SYGVKD. The CDR3 has 17 residues. The CDR3 bases are TGTGCCATCAGTGCGACCCCGCAAGGACTATCGAACAATGAGCAGTTCTTC. Protein sequence: CAISATPQGLSNNEQFF.

The chain uses TRBV7-3 and TRBJ1-1; TRBD1 matches 7 bases. CDR1 and CDR2 from the germline V gene are SGHTA and FQGTGA. V lost 4 bases and J lost 2; bases outside the gene matches: 4. The length of the CDR3 is 14 residues. CDR3 sequence reads: CASSWGQINTEAFF. The DNA of the CDR3 is TGTGCCAGCAGCTGGGGACAGATAAACACTGAAGCTTTCTTT. The variable domain in full, with the rest retrieved from reference TRBV7-3 and TRBJ1-1, is GAGVSQTPSNKVTEKGKYVELRCDPISGHTALYWYRQSLGQGPEFLIYFQGTGAADDSGLPNDRFFAVRPEGSVSTLKIQRTERGDSAVYLCASSWGQINTEAFFGQGTRLTVV.

This sequence joins TRBV12-5 and TRBJ1-2, with TRBD1 matching 9 bases. Trimming cost V 0 bases and J 8 bases; bases outside gene matches: 7. The CDR3 has 15 amino acids. The germline V gene encodes CDR1 LGHNT and CDR2 FRNRAP. CDR3 protein: CASGLVAGTGNGYTF. The CDR3 DNA sequence: TGTGCTAGTGGTTTGGTTGCTGGGACAGGGAACGGCTACACCTTC.

The chain has TRBV28 and TRBJ1-2; D ambiguous. V lost 5 bases and J 7 bases, leaving 20 bases between the germline ends. The germline gives CDR1 MDHEN, CDR2 SYDVKM. This CDR3 spans 15 amino acids. The CDR3 loop is CASSPPFVEAAGYTF. CDR3 nucleotide sequence: TGTGCCAGCAGTCCCCCCTTTGTGGAGGCGGCTGGCTACACCTTC.

The chain uses TRBV4-1 and TRBJ2-6, with 7 bases aligning to TRBD1. Trimming cost V 3 bases and J 1 base; bases outside gene matches: 12. CDR1 and CDR2 (germline): MGHRA, YSYEKL. CDR3 length equals 19 residues. As DNA, the CDR3 is TGCGCCAGCAGCCAGGCCACGACAGGGTCGAAATCTGGGGCCAACGTCCTGACTTTC. Translated, it gives CASSQATTGSKSGANVLTF.

The chain joins TRBV10-3 to TRBJ1-5, with TRBD1 matching 9 bases. V lost 8 bases, J lost 0 bases, and 11 bases stayed unmatched. Germline CDR1 is ENHRY and CDR2 is SYGVKD. The CDR3 runs to 17 residues. The chain's CDR3 is CAIGGQGTKPSNQPQHF. The CDR3 DNA sequence: TGTGCCATCGGTGGACAGGGGACTAAACCTAGCAATCAGCCCCAGCATTTT.

A word on this clone: Other nucleotide sequences in the sample specify the same CDR3. This chain connects TRBV30 to TRBJ2-2, with D possibly TRBD1 on 6 matching bases. V lost 0 bases and J 4 bases, leaving 6 bases between the germline ends. The germline V gene encodes CDR1 GTSNPN and CDR2 SVGIG (reference sequence). The CDR3 consists of 13 residues. The CDR3 is CAWSVQGTGELFF. DNA for the CDR3: TGTGCCTGGAGTGTACAGGGCACCGGGGAGCTGTTTTTT. Using reference TRBV30 and TRBJ2-2 for the parts outside the CDR3, the full variable domain is SQTIHQWPATLVQPVGSPLSLECTVEGTSNPNLYWYRQAAGRGLQLLFYSVGIGQISSEVPQNLSASRPQDRQFILSSKKLLLSDSGFYLCAWSVQGTGELFFGEGSRLTVL.

The V call is TRBV4-2, the J call TRBJ2-3; 16 bases are shared with TRBD2. J was trimmed by 6 bases and V by 1 base; bases with no gene match: 7. Germline V CDR1 and CDR2: LGHNA, YNFKEQ. The CDR3 loop spans 18 amino acids. This CDR3 is CASSQGGGGLAGGDTQYF. Here the CDR3 DNA reads TGTGCCAGCAGCCAAGGAGGGGGGGGACTAGCGGGAGGGGATACGCAGTATTTT.

This chain joins TRBV29-1 and TRBJ1-2; 8 nucleotides match TRBD1. The CDR3 totals 12 residues. From germline, CDR1 is SQVTM and CDR2 ANQGSEA. The V and J ends lost 4 bases and 7 bases, in that order; junction bases with no gene match: 5. Written as DNA, the CDR3 is TGCAGCGTTGGGACAGGGACGGCTGGCTACACCTTC. Protein sequence: CSVGTGTAGYTF.

The chain couples TRBV7-2 to TRBJ2-1; D uncertain. The germline V gene has CDR1 SGHTA and CDR2 FQGNSA. This CDR3 is 15 amino acids long. The V end lost 0 bases, the J end lost 6 bases, and 12 bases lay between the germline ends. The CDR3 DNA sequence: TGTGCCAGCAGCTTAGCGAGTTCCGAGTTCAATGAGCAGTTCTTC. Translating it yields CASSLASSEFNEQFF.

J is TRBJ2-7 and V is TRBV7-2; TRBD2 is a possible D gene (6 bases). Trimming took 5 bases from V and 10 from J, leaving 18 bases between them. The V gene's germline CDR1 is SGHTA and CDR2 FQGNSA. The CDR3 sequence is 13 residues long. The DNA of the CDR3 is TGTGCCAGCAGCCTATCGTCGGGGGACTTTCAGTACTTC. Protein: CASSLSSGDFQYF.

The rearrangement joins TRBV6-5 to TRBJ2-5, with D uncertain. Germline CDR1 and CDR2: MNHEY and SVGAGI. Trimming pared 2 bases from V and 3 bases from J, leaving 7 bases between. The CDR3 runs to 13 residues. This CDR3 is CASSYAEEETQYF. For the CDR3, the DNA is TGTGCCAGCAGTTACGCCGAGGAAGAGACCCAGTACTTC.

CDR3: CASSLVVGSTDTQYF. The CDR3 DNA sequence: TGTGCCAGCAGCTTAGTCGTCGGGTCCACAGATACGCAGTATTTT. The rearrangement joins TRBV7-9 to TRBJ2-3; D unresolved. Germline CDR1 SEHNR, CDR2 FQNEAQ (reference sequence). The CDR3 is 15 residues long. Trimming removed 1 base from V and 2 bases from J, with 10 bases in between.

This clone was seen a handful of times. The chain carries TRBV10-3 and TRBJ1-4; 8 positions match TRBD1. The CDR3 is made up of 14 amino acids. Per the germline V gene, CDR1 is ENHRY and CDR2 is SYGVKD. V gave up 6 bases and J gave up 4 bases; unmatched junction bases: 4. CDR3 region: CAISAGQGNEKLFF. The CDR3 DNA follows: TGTGCCATCAGCGCCGGACAGGGTAATGAAAAACTGTTTTTT.

This chain uses TRBV4-3 with TRBJ1-1; no firm D call. Germline V gene data show CDR1 as LGHNA and CDR2 as YSLEER. The germline V and J ends were trimmed by 1 base and 6 bases, with 12 bases remaining between them. The CDR3 is 14 residues long. The CDR3 loop is CASSQGSKSSEAFF. As DNA, the CDR3 is TGCGCCAGCAGCCAAGGGTCTAAATCCTCTGAAGCTTTCTTT.

This chain connects TRBV30 to TRBJ1-2, with TRBD1 matching 11 bases. This CDR3 contains 17 residues. V trimming: 0 bases; J trimming: 5 bases; junction bases outside the gene matches: 11. CDR1 is GTSNPN, CDR2 SVGIG, per germline (reference sequence). The CDR3 DNA reads as TGTGCCTGGAGTGTACCCGGGACAGGGGGTTCCCCTTATGGCTACACCTTC. Protein: CAWSVPGTGGSPYGYTF.

A word on this clone: One junction end does not reproduce the germline sequence, and a read error may be involved. The chain employs TRBV19 and TRBJ2-7; 9 bases map to TRBD2. CDR1 is LNHDA and CDR2 is SQIVND in the germline V gene (reference sequence). The CDR3 loop spans 15 amino acids. The CDR3 protein is CASRSAGGPSDEQYF. The CDR3 DNA is TGTGCCAGTAGAAGCGCGGGGGGGCCCTCCGACGAGCAGTACTTC.

The table lists this clone with a few counts. V and J are TRBV5-4 and TRBJ1-3; D is ambiguous. In germline, CDR1 is SGHNT, CDR2 YYREEE (reference sequence). V was pared by 0 bases and J by 4 bases, with 8 bases between. The CDR3 runs 14 residues. The CDR3 sequence is CASSLGGVGNTIYF. CDR3 DNA: TGTGCCAGCAGCTTGGGCGGGGTGGGAAACACCATATATTTT.

This clone was detected only a few times. V is TRBV27 and J is TRBJ2-3; weak D call: TRBD1 (5 bases). The V and J ends lost 3 bases and 0 bases respectively, with 13 bases between them. Per germline, CDR1 MNHEY and CDR2 SMNVEV (reference sequence). This CDR3 contains 16 residues. CDR3 in DNA: TGTGCCAGCAGTTTGTCCAGGGTAACAAGCACAGATACGCAGTATTTT. Residues: CASSLSRVTSTDTQYF.

The CDR3 spells CASSPDSFYNEQFF. The CDR3, as DNA: TGTGCCAGCAGCCCGGACTCATTTTACAATGAGCAGTTCTTC. The chain couples TRBV5-4 to TRBJ2-1; possible D gene TRBD2, 5 bases. V was trimmed by 4 bases and J by 4 bases, leaving 12 bases between them. Germline lookup yields CDR1 SGHNT and CDR2 YYREEE (reference sequence). This CDR3 has 14 amino acids.

This chain uses TRBV7-6 with TRBJ1-6; TRBD1 is a possible D gene (6 bases). The CDR3 is 16 residues long. Germline values: CDR1 SGHVS, CDR2 FNYEAQ. The V gene lost 4 bases and the J gene lost 8 bases, with 18 bases spanning the gap. CDR3 DNA: TGTGCCAGCAGCTCCAGGCCGCTGGGGGCGGATTCACCCCTCCACTTT. It is translated as CASSSRPLGADSPLHF.